The 22 T cell receptor beta chains reported below all come from one sample, sequenced in a study of cytomegalovirus exposure and HLA in healthy donors. Researchers ran the PCR with 60 Vbeta and 13 Jbeta primers. Clones were read by immunoSEQ multiplex PCR, and TCRdb kept only the in-frame ones, dropping some. The sample records 90,000 to 120,000 clones, about 74% being singletons. The sequencing input was PBMCs. These receptors originate from a woman aged 40 to 50 in good health and CMV-seropositive.

The chain recombines TRBV5-1 with TRBJ2-2; D might be TRBD2 (5 bases). This CDR3 is built from 13 residues. Germline lookup yields CDR1 SGHRS and CDR2 YFSETQ. Trimming took off 6 bases at V and 5 bases at J, with 11 bases between the two ends. CDR3 residues: CASTLRDTGELFF. CDR3 in DNA: TGCGCCAGCACCCTCCGGGATACCGGGGAGCTGTTTTTT. Full variable domain (remainder filled in from reference TRBV5-1 and TRBJ2-2): KAGVTQTPRYLIKTRGQQVTLSCSPISGHRSVSWYQQTPGQGLQFLFEYFSETQRNKGNFPGRFSGRQFSNSRSEMNVSTLELGDSALYLCASTLRDTGELFFGEGSRLTVL.

The chain joins TRBV15 to TRBJ2-7, with TRBD2 matching 7 bases. CDR1 is LNHNV, CDR2 YYDKDF, per germline (reference sequence). V lost 4 bases to trimming and J lost 4 bases; unmatched junction nucleotides: 10. The CDR3 is 15 residues long. The CDR3 nucleotides read TGTGCCACCAGCAAACGAGTAGCGGGTGGGTACGAGCAGTACTTC. It translates to CATSKRVAGGYEQYF.

This chain links TRBV6-6 with TRBJ1-2; 9 nucleotides agree with TRBD1. Germline assignment: CDR1 MNHNY and CDR2 SVGAGI (reference sequence). The CDR3 has 13 residues. V lost 6 bases, J lost 5 bases, and 4 bases stayed unmatched. CDR3: CASSPGTGYGYTF. CDR3 nucleotide sequence: TGTGCCAGCAGCCCCGGGACAGGGTATGGCTACACCTTC.

The chain combines TRBV7-3 with TRBJ1-1; TRBD1 is a possible D gene (5 bases). The V and J ends lost 3 bases and 3 bases respectively, with 8 bases between them. The CDR3 totals 13 residues. The V gene's germline CDR1 is SGHTA and CDR2 FQGTGA. The CDR3 reads CASSFGRDTEAFF. The CDR3 DNA is TGTGCCAGCAGCTTCGGCAGGGACACTGAAGCTTTCTTT.

The chain couples TRBV6-1 to TRBJ2-3, with a possible D match to TRBD2 (7 bases). V lost 0 bases, J lost 2 bases, and 15 bases lay in between. Germline loops: CDR1 MNHNS, CDR2 SASEGT. The CDR3 loop spans 17 amino acids. The CDR3 protein is CASSEAGGGANTDTQYF. In nucleotides, the CDR3 is TGTGCCAGCAGTGAAGCAGGTGGGGGGGCCAACACAGATACGCAGTATTTT.

The CDR3, as DNA: TGTGCCAGTAGTCTGAACCGACAGGGGACTAATGAAAAACTGTTTTTT. It is translated as CASSLNRQGTNEKLFF. V gene TRBV19 combines with J gene TRBJ1-4, with 8 bases identical to TRBD1. Germline trimming cut 5 bases from V and 2 bases from J; bases unmatched to any gene: 7. CDR3 size: 16 residues. Germline CDR1 LNHDA, CDR2 SQIVND (reference sequence).

The chain uses TRBV6-1 and TRBJ2-1, with 8 bases fitting TRBD2. CDR1 and CDR2 (germline): MNHNS, SASEGT. The CDR3 totals 18 residues. J was trimmed by 7 bases and V by 0 bases; bases with no gene match: 14. For the CDR3, the DNA is TGTGCCAGCAGTGAAGCGCTTCTTGGGTCGGCTAGCGGGAATGAGCAGTTCTTC. Protein product: CASSEALLGSASGNEQFF.

The chain is built from TRBV18 and TRBJ2-2; TRBD2 matches at 10 bases. CDR1 is KGHSH and CDR2 is LQKENI in the germline V gene. Trimming took 6 bases from V and 0 from J; bases not matched to a gene: 4. CDR3 length: 16 residues. The CDR3 is CASSPTSGANTGELFF. The CDR3 DNA sequence: TGTGCCAGCTCTCCTACTAGCGGGGCGAACACCGGGGAGCTGTTTTTT.

The rearrangement uses TRBV7-2 and TRBJ2-7, with 8 bases fitting TRBD2. V gave up 7 bases and J gave up 5 bases; unmatched junction bases: 10. Germline-derived CDR1 and CDR2 are SGHTA and FQGNSA. This CDR3 spans 14 amino acids. The CDR3 reads CASTGGASGHEQYF. CDR3 DNA sequence: TGTGCCAGCACCGGGGGGGCCTCTGGCCACGAGCAGTACTTC.

The gene calls are TRBV27 and TRBJ1-6; 10 bases align to TRBD1. CDR1 is MNHEY and CDR2 is SMNVEV in the germline V gene (reference sequence). There are 14 residues in the CDR3. The V gene end was trimmed by 6 bases and the J gene end by 7 bases; junction bases not matched to a gene: 3. For the CDR3, the DNA is TGTGCCAGCAGACGGGACAGGGGAAATTCACCCCTCCACTTT. Amino acids: CASRRDRGNSPLHF.

The CDR3 sequence: CASSPTGTRAEQFF. The CDR3 DNA reads as TGCGCCAGCAGCCCCACAGGGACCCGGGCCGAGCAGTTCTTC. The chain recombines TRBV4-1 with TRBJ2-1; tentative D call: TRBD1 (6 bases). Trimming cost V 4 bases and J 10 bases, with 17 bases left between them. Germline V lookup: CDR1 MGHRA, CDR2 YSYEKL. This CDR3 has 14 residues.

In its sample, this clone was seen once. V and J are TRBV5-4 and TRBJ2-6; 12 nucleotides agree with TRBD2. This CDR3 region has 17 residues. Germline V lookup: CDR1 SGHNT, CDR2 YYREEE (reference sequence). V dropped 4 bases and J dropped 2; count of bases not matched to a gene: 4. This chain's CDR3 is CASSKTSGGAGANVLTF. In DNA, the CDR3 is TGTGCCAGCAGCAAGACTAGCGGGGGAGCTGGGGCCAACGTCCTGACTTTC.

The chain joins TRBV4-2 to TRBJ1-3; tentative D call: TRBD1 (5 bases). Looked up from germline, CDR1 is LGHNA and CDR2 is YNFKEQ. The CDR3 runs to 16 residues. Trimming removed 0 bases at V and 0 bases at J, with 9 bases between. The CDR3 DNA reads TGTGCCAGCAGCCAAGACTGGGGCTCCTCTGGAAACACCATATATTTT. It translates to CASSQDWGSSGNTIYF.

Written as DNA, the CDR3 is TGCGCCAGCAGCCCTAGCGGGGGGCGACACGGAAGTTCGGCGACAGATACGCAGTATTTT. Its translation: CASSPSGGRHGSSATDTQYF. The V and J genes are TRBV5-1 and TRBJ2-3; 11 nucleotides agree with TRBD2. This CDR3 is 20 amino acids long. Germline loops: CDR1 SGHRS, CDR2 YFSETQ. J was trimmed by 3 bases and V by 4 bases; bases with no gene match: 19.

The rearrangement joins TRBV11-2 to TRBJ1-1; the D is unclear. V lost 6 bases, J lost 2 bases, and 7 bases lay in between. Germline V gene lookup returns CDR1 SGHAT and CDR2 FQNNGV. This CDR3 comprises 12 residues. CDR3 in DNA: TGTGCCAGCAGACGGGGAAACACTGAAGCTTTCTTT. This codes for CASRRGNTEAFF.

The chain employs TRBV11-2 and TRBJ2-1; perhaps TRBD2 as D (5 bases). Germline assignment: CDR1 SGHAT and CDR2 FQNNGV. Trimming left V 5 bases short and J 8 bases short, with 16 bases between. The CDR3 extends over 14 amino acids. Written as DNA, the CDR3 is TGTGCCAGCAGCCAAAGACGGGGAGTCGATGAGCAGTTCTTC. Protein product: CASSQRRGVDEQFF. Full variable domain (remainder filled in from reference TRBV11-2 and TRBJ2-1): EAGVAQSPRYKIIEKRQSVAFWCNPISGHATLYWYQQILGQGPKLLIQFQNNGVVDDSQLPKDRFSAERLKGVDSTLKIQPAKLEDSAVYLCASSQRRGVDEQFFGPGTRLTVL.

CDR3 bases: TGTGCCTGGAGTGTTGGGACAGGGAACTATGGCTACACCTTC. This translates into CAWSVGTGNYGYTF. The rearrangement joins TRBV30 to TRBJ1-2; 9 nucleotides align to TRBD1. The germline V gene has CDR1 GTSNPN and CDR2 SVGIG (reference sequence). This CDR3 has 14 amino acids. The J segment lost 2 bases and the V segment lost 0 bases, leaving 1 base of the junction unmatched.

CDR3 sequence (DNA): TGTGCCAGCAGCCCCCAGTACAATAGCAATCAGCCCCAGCATTTT. This sequence encodes CASSPQYNSNQPQHF. The chain couples TRBV6-5 to TRBJ1-5; no clear D. With 6 bases removed from V and 0 bases from J, the gap between germline ends came to 12 bases. Germline CDR1 MNHEY, CDR2 SVGAGI. The CDR3 loop spans 15 amino acids.

The V and J genes are TRBV25-1 and TRBJ1-2; 10 bases are a match to TRBD1. Germline V gene data show CDR1 as MGHDK and CDR2 as SYGVNS. The CDR3 is 16 residues long. Unmatched junction bases numbered 9, after V lost 4 bases and J lost 4 bases. The CDR3 DNA is TGTGCCAGCAGTGGGACCGGGACAGGGGATCGCTATGGCTACACCTTC. Its translation is CASSGTGTGDRYGYTF.

This clone was seen a single time. This chain joins TRBV7-2 and TRBJ2-7; 7 positions match TRBD2. V lost 5 bases and J lost 9; bases outside the gene matches: 13. The germline CDR1 and CDR2 sequences are SGHTA and FQGNSA. This CDR3 is 14 amino acids long. The CDR3 loop reads CASSSERGPLRQYF. The CDR3 nucleotides read TGTGCCAGCAGCAGTGAGCGGGGCCCCTTGAGGCAGTACTTC.

A few counts support this clone. The chain couples TRBV7-9 to TRBJ2-5; D is undetermined. V dropped 5 bases and J dropped 1 base, with 2 bases sitting between them. The CDR3 consists of 11 residues. CDR1 is SEHNR, CDR2 FQNEAQ, per germline (reference sequence). CDR3 nucleotide sequence: TGTGCCAGCAGCCTCCAAGAGACCCAGTACTTC. Protein: CASSLQETQYF.

This clone has more than one count but fewer than ten. CDR3 sequence: CASSRLDRNTEAFF. For the CDR3, the DNA is TGTGCCAGCTCACGACTTGACAGGAACACTGAAGCTTTCTTT. The chain recombines TRBV18 with TRBJ1-1; a possible D gene is TRBD1 (5 bases). CDR1 KGHSH and CDR2 LQKENI come from the germline V gene. Trimming took 4 bases from V and 1 from J, leaving 10 bases between them. This CDR3 contains 14 residues.